The entry below gives a single TCR beta chain sequence along with its context. Its antigen is still unknown. The data originate from a study of PD-1 blockade in mismatch repair-deficient tumors. On the study more broadly: Patients had approximately 11 mismatch repair-deficient cancer types and were previously treated and progressing.

Looked up from germline, CDR1 is SGHTA and CDR2 is FQGTGA. The V and J ends lost 2 bases and 6 bases respectively, with 8 bases between them. This CDR3 spans 13 amino acids. Libraries were prepared by immunoSEQ multiplex PCR; TCRdb keeps only in-frame clonotypes and omits some of them. The repertoire holds approximately 9,800 clones, with approximately 86% as singletons. Stated time point: roughly nine-day in vitro stimulation with candidate neoantigen peptide 2. TCRs were sequenced from a few patients responding to pembrolizumab. This sequence joins TRBV7-3 and TRBJ2-1; D not resolved. This sequence was found in an adult with mismatch repair-deficient cancer. The sequenced sample was cells cultured in vitro, obtained from a patient treated with pembrolizumab. Written as DNA, the CDR3 is TGTGCCAGCAGCTTAGAGACACTCAATGAGCAGTTCTTC. As protein: CASSLETLNEQFF.